The source of this T cell receptor (beta chain) is a study of blood T cells in healthy people across ages. CDR3 length: 16 amino acids. Trimming pared 4 bases from V and 13 bases from J, leaving 26 bases between. Germline V gene data show CDR1 as SNHLY and CDR2 as FYNNEI. With a J-beta primer mix and a sample-barcoded 5' primer, a second PCR ran about 6 to 11 cycles. MiXCR, run by TCRdb on the 5' RACE reads, gives a single entry per CDR3 protein. Seen here are about 590,000 distinct CDR3 sequences, roughly 30% observed once, and the top ten hold approximately 14%. Sequencing input: blood. This TCR was sampled from a woman of 80 years or more in good health. V and J are TRBV2 and TRBJ2-4; either TRBD1 or TRBD2 may supply D (5 bases each). CDR3 bases: TGTGCCAGCAGTGGGAATCGGGACGCAGGATACAATGAGCAGTACTTC. This sequence encodes CASSGNRDAGYNEQYF.